This passage covers 5 T cell receptor beta chains from one sample sequenced in a study of shared clonotypes between healthy human individuals. Sequencing was performed with immunoSEQ multiplex PCR; in TCRdb, only in-frame clones are kept and a portion is missing. This repertoire shows hundreds of thousands of clones, less than 80% found once; its top ten account for roughly 2%. The sequencing sample was made of memory CD4+ T cells sorted from blood. Subset described: CD45RA-negative fraction. These receptors all come from a woman aged 25 to 45 in good health.

For the CDR3, the DNA is TGTGCCAGCAGCGTAGTCCCCTCCTACGAGCAGTACTTC. Protein: CASSVVPSYEQYF. The rearrangement joins TRBV9 to TRBJ2-7; D unresolved. V lost 0 bases to trimming and J lost 0 bases, with 4 bases between them. Germline-derived CDR1 and CDR2 are SGDLS and YYNGEE. CDR3 length: 13 amino acids.

This chain uses TRBV2 with TRBJ1-2; D is unresolved. The CDR3 sequence is 14 residues long. CDR1 is SNHLY and CDR2 is FYNNEI in the germline V gene. V shed 7 bases and J shed 0 bases, with 12 bases lying between them. CDR3 nucleotide sequence: TGTGCCAGCAAGTCTCGGGAGACTAACTATGGCTACACCTTC. Residues: CASKSRETNYGYTF.

The gene calls are TRBV5-1 and TRBJ2-3; 9 nucleotides match TRBD2. With 4 bases clipped from V and 4 bases from J, the junction kept 10 bases outside the gene matches. The length of the CDR3 is 16 residues. Germline V gene lookup returns CDR1 SGHRS and CDR2 YFSETQ. The CDR3 protein is CASSQVSGSGSDTQYF. Here the CDR3 DNA reads TGCGCCAGCAGCCAGGTTAGCGGGAGTGGGTCAGATACGCAGTATTTT. Variable domain in full (rest from reference TRBV5-1 and TRBJ2-3): KAGVTQTPRYLIKTRGQQVTLSCSPISGHRSVSWYQQTPGQGLQFLFEYFSETQRNKGNFPGRFSGRQFSNSRSEMNVSTLELGDSALYLCASSQVSGSGSDTQYFGPGTRLTVL.

This chain links TRBV6-5 with TRBJ2-3; TRBD2 aligns across 8 bases. Per the germline V gene, CDR1 is MNHEY and CDR2 is SVGAGI. J gave up 3 bases and V 4 bases, and 3 bases lay outside the gene matches. The CDR3 has 14 amino acids. The CDR3 DNA reads as TGTGCCAGCAGTTGGAAGCGGGAGACAGATACGCAGTATTTT. This translates into CASSWKRETDTQYF.

This rearrangement joins TRBV20-1 to TRBJ1-1; a weak D match, TRBD1 (6 bases). This CDR3 has 11 residues. Trimming removed 1 base at V and 11 bases at J, with 11 bases between. Germline CDR1 is DFQATT and CDR2 is SNEGSKA (reference sequence). CDR3 residues: CSARVSGVAFF. CDR3 nucleotides: TGCAGTGCTAGAGTTTCAGGGGTTGCTTTCTTT.